This entry lists 19 T cell receptor beta chains sequenced from one sample in a study of early T cells in non-severe SARS-CoV-2 infection. One entry per CDR3 protein, called by TCRdb with MiXCR from the 5' RACE reads. The table lists 50,000 to 85,000 distinct CDR3 sequences, 9.1% of them singletons, with around 3.5% in the top ten. Sample: whole blood. These receptors originate from an adult who was a healthcare worker with PCR-confirmed SARS-CoV-2 infection or an uninfected control (not recorded which).

This clonotype was seen a few times. The chain couples TRBV7-9 to TRBJ1-5; D remains unclear. The germline gives CDR1 SEHNR, CDR2 FQNEAQ (reference sequence). This CDR3 has 12 amino acids. Trimming removed 8 bases at V and 0 bases at J, with 5 bases between. The DNA for the CDR3 is TGTGCCAGCGGTAATAGCAATCAGCCCCAGCATTTT. Translating it yields CASGNSNQPQHF.

The chain joins TRBV7-2 to TRBJ2-3; 15 bases are a match to TRBD2. The junction had 4 bases not matched to a gene; V was cut back by 3 bases and J by 0 bases. Germline V gene data show CDR1 as SGHTA and CDR2 as FQGNSA. The CDR3 is 18 amino acids. CDR3 region: CASSFAGLAGGSTDTQYF. The CDR3 nucleotides are TGTGCCAGCAGCTTTGCGGGACTAGCGGGAGGTAGCACAGATACGCAGTATTTT.

This sequence joins TRBV18 and TRBJ2-5; D is perhaps TRBD1 or TRBD2 (5 bases each). V lost 3 bases to trimming and J lost 3 bases, with 8 bases between them. The CDR3 consists of 13 residues. Germline values: CDR1 KGHSH, CDR2 LQKENI. CDR3 region: CASSPGTEETQYF. DNA of the CDR3: TGTGCCAGCTCACCCGGGACCGAAGAGACCCAGTACTTC.

The chain is built from TRBV11-1 and TRBJ2-2; D gene ambiguous. This CDR3 is built from 16 residues. Germline values: CDR1 SGHAT, CDR2 FQDESV (reference sequence). Trimming took 3 bases from V and 3 from J, leaving 14 bases between them. CDR3 protein: CASSFFQAGDTGELFF. The DNA for the CDR3 is TGTGCCAGCAGCTTTTTCCAGGCAGGCGACACCGGGGAGCTGTTTTTT.

This clonotype occurred a few times. The CDR3 coding sequence is TGTGCCAGCTCAGACAGGACCGGGAGCACTGAAGCTTTCTTT. As protein: CASSDRTGSTEAFF. This chain uses TRBV18 with TRBJ1-1, with D maybe TRBD1 (6 bases). This CDR3 contains 14 residues. Trimming took 5 bases from V and 4 from J, leaving 14 bases between them. Germline values: CDR1 KGHSH, CDR2 LQKENI.

CDR3 residues: CASREGQGDSPLHF. The CDR3 region has the DNA TGTGCCAGCCGCGAGGGGCAGGGTGATTCACCCCTCCACTTT. The rearrangement links TRBV6-5 to TRBJ1-6; weak D call: TRBD1 (5 bases). V shed 8 bases and J shed 8 bases, with 16 bases lying between them. The length of the CDR3 is 14 residues. Germline CDR1 MNHEY, CDR2 SVGAGI.

The chain couples TRBV5-1 to TRBJ1-4; 7 nucleotides line up with TRBD1. The junction had 7 bases not matched to a gene; V was cut back by 4 bases and J by 4 bases. CDR1 SGHRS and CDR2 YFSETQ come from the germline V gene. The CDR3 has 15 amino acids. This CDR3 reads CASSPRGQINEKLFF. The CDR3 nucleotides read TGCGCCAGCAGCCCGAGGGGACAGATTAATGAAAAACTGTTTTTT. Full variable domain (remainder filled in from reference TRBV5-1 and TRBJ1-4): KAGVTQTPRYLIKTRGQQVTLSCSPISGHRSVSWYQQTPGQGLQFLFEYFSETQRNKGNFPGRFSGRQFSNSRSEMNVSTLELGDSALYLCASSPRGQINEKLFFGSGTQLSVL.

The chain has TRBV24-1 and TRBJ2-5, with D perhaps matching TRBD1 (6 bases). V was pared by 5 bases and J by 1 base, with 13 bases between. Germline loops: CDR1 KGHDR, CDR2 SFDVKD. The length of the CDR3 is 15 residues. The CDR3 DNA is TGTGCCACCAGTGCGACGGGGACAACCCAAGAGACCCAGTACTTC. Its translation is CATSATGTTQETQYF.

At least ten counts were recorded for this clonotype. The rearrangement joins TRBV6-6 to TRBJ2-7; D remains ambiguous. There are 14 residues in the CDR3. Germline loops: CDR1 MNHNY, CDR2 SVGAGI (reference sequence). Trimming took 6 bases from V and 0 from J, leaving 12 bases between them. CDR3 sequence reads: CASSRTLHSYEQYF. CDR3 coding DNA: TGTGCCAGCAGCCGCACACTCCACTCCTACGAGCAGTACTTC.

This clonotype has more than one count but fewer than ten. The V gene is TRBV15, the J gene TRBJ2-2; 11 nucleotides line up with TRBD2. Germline trimming cut 2 bases from V and 5 bases from J; bases unmatched to any gene: 7. CDR1 is LNHNV and CDR2 is YYDKDF in the germline V gene (reference sequence). The CDR3 has 17 amino acids. This CDR3 is CATSRPTSGRRTGELFF. CDR3 sequence (DNA): TGTGCCACCAGCAGACCCACTAGCGGGAGACGGACCGGGGAGCTGTTTTTT.

This clonotype was seen many times. The rearrangement links TRBV20-1 to TRBJ2-7; D unclear. Germline V gene data show CDR1 as DFQATT and CDR2 as SNEGSKA (reference sequence). Trimming shortened V by 6 bases and J by 5 bases, and 11 bases separated the two germline ends. CDR3 length: 11 residues. CDR3 bases: TGCAGTGCCCCAAAGGTGGACGAGCAGTACTTC. Translating it yields CSAPKVDEQYF.

The V call is TRBV28, the J call TRBJ2-1; 10 bases fit TRBD2. With V trimmed by 7 bases and J by 7 bases, 1 base remained unmatched. The CDR3 runs 12 residues. Germline lookup yields CDR1 MDHEN and CDR2 SYDVKM. The CDR3 nucleotides are TGTGCCAGCAAGACTAGCGGGAATGAGCAGTTCTTC. Protein: CASKTSGNEQFF. The entire variable domain, with the rest obtained from reference TRBV28 and TRBJ2-1, is as follows: DVKVTQSSRYLVKRTGEKVFLECVQDMDHENMFWYRQDPGLGLRLIYFSYDVKMKEKGDIPEGYSVSREKKERFSLILESASTNQTSMYLCASKTSGNEQFFGPGTRLTVL.

This clonotype was counted a few times. This chain links TRBV18 with TRBJ2-7; no clear D. Looked up from germline, CDR1 is KGHSH and CDR2 is LQKENI. The CDR3 is 12 amino acids. The ends were cut back, 3 bases at V and 6 bases at J, with 9 bases in the middle. CDR3 DNA sequence: TGTGCCAGCTCACCCGAATCCAGCGAGCAGTACTTC. Protein: CASSPESSEQYF.

This clonotype was detected ten times or more. The chain carries TRBV6-2 or TRBV6-3 and TRBJ2-7; D remains unclear. Germline lookup yields CDR1 MNHEY and CDR2 SVGEGT. Trimming pared 6 bases from V and 1 base from J, leaving 7 bases between. This CDR3 region has 12 residues. The CDR3 loop reads CASSPTSYEQYF. CDR3 nucleotides: TGTGCCAGCAGCCCCACTTCCTACGAGCAGTACTTC.

This clonotype was seen more than once but under ten times. The J gene is TRBJ1-2, the V gene TRBV10-3, with 8 bases fitting TRBD1. Looked up from germline, CDR1 is ENHRY and CDR2 is SYGVKD. With 0 bases clipped from V and 4 bases from J, the junction kept 7 bases outside the gene matches. The CDR3 is 16 residues long. CDR3 bases: TGTGCCATCAGTGAGTCACCCGGACAGGGAGGCTATGGCTACACCTTC. Translating gives CAISESPGQGGYGYTF.

This clonotype was observed a handful of times. J is TRBJ2-7 and V is TRBV7-6; TRBD1 matches at 7 bases. The germline gives CDR1 SGHVS, CDR2 FNYEAQ. The CDR3 is 14 residues long. The ends lost 5 bases at V and 2 bases at J; junction bases unmatched: 6. This CDR3 reads CASSPPGTAYEQYF. The CDR3 DNA reads TGTGCCAGCAGCCCGCCCGGGACAGCCTACGAGCAGTACTTC.

The chain employs TRBV20-1 and TRBJ2-7; the D gene is possibly TRBD1 (6 bases). This CDR3 is built from 14 residues. V shed 5 bases and J shed 5 bases, with 19 bases lying between them. Germline V gene data show CDR1 as DFQATT and CDR2 as SNEGSKA (reference sequence). The CDR3 region has the DNA TGCAGTGCTTTCGGACAGAGAAGGGGAAACGAGCAGTACTTC. Translated, it gives CSAFGQRRGNEQYF.

This clonotype was seen at least ten times. The chain recombines TRBV18 with TRBJ2-7; TRBD2 matches 10 bases. Germline V CDR1 and CDR2: KGHSH, LQKENI. This CDR3 contains 16 residues. V trimming: 6 bases; J trimming: 2 bases; junction bases outside the gene matches: 10. CDR3 amino acids: CASSGQALAGTYEQYF. In DNA form, the CDR3 reads TGTGCCAGCTCTGGGCAGGCACTAGCGGGAACCTACGAGCAGTACTTC.

The rearrangement uses TRBV18 and TRBJ1-1; 7 nucleotides line up with TRBD1. Germline V lookup: CDR1 KGHSH, CDR2 LQKENI. The V gene end was trimmed by 6 bases and the J gene end by 0 bases; junction bases not matched to a gene: 4. This CDR3 is 14 amino acids long. The CDR3 reads CASSWTGMNTEAFF. The CDR3 DNA is TGTGCCAGCTCCTGGACAGGAATGAACACTGAAGCTTTCTTT.